The clone carrying this T cell receptor beta chain was seen a handful of times. Per the original methods: How many nucleated cells were present was estimated from reference gene primer amplification. Sequenced by immunoSEQ multiplex PCR; TCRdb stores in-frame clones only, minus some. From that table come the V and J calls and clone size; the DNA was used to work out D and trimming. The repertoire holds roughly 100,000 clones, with approximately 85% as singletons. The data originate from a study of blood T cell repertoires in COVID-19. Looking at the study overall: The samples span acute and convalescent COVID-19 from the United States, Italy and Spain. Nucleic acid was either cDNA or gDNA, and it came from T cells, B-cell-depleted T cells, or PBMCs.

Germline assignment: CDR1 MNHEY and CDR2 SVGAGI. The CDR3 extends over 14 amino acids. V gave up 6 bases and J gave up 6 bases, with 15 bases separating them. Sequencing used peripheral blood. V usage is TRBV6-5 and J usage is TRBJ1-3; the D is unclear. The clonotype comes from a man aged 50 to 60 with acute or convalescent COVID-19. In DNA form, the CDR3 reads TGTGCCAGCAGGAAAGCGGAGATAAAAAACACCATATATTTT. Its protein is CASRKAEIKNTIYF.